These 8 T cell receptor beta chains were sequenced from one sample in a study of blood T cell repertoires in COVID-19. Clones were sequenced by immunoSEQ multiplex PCR, and TCRdb holds only the in-frame ones, with some missing. The repertoire holds roughly 150,000 clones, with 80% to 90% as singletons. The sample was peripheral blood. These TCRs come from a woman in her seventies who had recovered from COVID-19.

The chain joins TRBV5-1 to TRBJ1-5, with D possibly matching TRBD1 (6 bases). V was clipped by 0 bases and J by 2 bases, with 9 bases between them. This CDR3 has 15 amino acids. CDR1 is SGHRS and CDR2 is YFSETQ in the germline V gene. Here the CDR3 DNA reads TGCGCCAGCAGCTTGGCGGACAGCCGCAATCAGCCCCAGCATTTT. Translating it yields CASSLADSRNQPQHF.

This rearrangement joins TRBV7-9 to TRBJ1-2; tentatively, D is TRBD1 (5 bases). Germline loops: CDR1 SEHNR, CDR2 FQNEAQ (reference sequence). V lost 5 bases to trimming and J lost 8 bases, with 12 bases between them. The CDR3 sequence is 12 residues long. CDR3 nucleotide sequence: TGTGCCAGCAGCCGGGGGAGGGAGGGCTACACCTTC. It codes for CASSRGREGYTF.

The sample holds one count of this clone. The V and J genes are TRBV12-1 and TRBJ2-7; TRBD2 was called by the table and not checked on the DNA. TRBV12-1 is a known pseudogene. CDR3 length equals 17 residues. The CDR3 here is CASSFWETSGSFYEQYF. Written as DNA, the CDR3 is TGTGCCAGCAGCTTTTGGGAGACTAGCGGGAGCTTCTACGAGCAGTACTTC.

V is TRBV5-4 and J is TRBJ1-6, with D possibly being TRBD1 (5 bases). V was shortened by 4 bases and J by 8 bases, with 16 bases between the two germline ends. Germline values: CDR1 SGHNT, CDR2 YYREEE (reference sequence). The CDR3 consists of 15 residues. CDR3: CASSAAGLSDSPLHF. In DNA, the CDR3 is TGTGCCAGCAGCGCGGCGGGACTCTCGGATTCACCCCTCCACTTT.

J is TRBJ2-1 and V is TRBV11-3, with D perhaps matching TRBD1 (5 bases). The CDR3 is 15 amino acids. Trimming removed 0 bases from V and 5 bases from J, with 11 bases in between. Germline V gene data show CDR1 as SGHNT and CDR2 as YENEEA. The CDR3 sequence is CASSLDSQGDNEQFF. The DNA for the CDR3 is TGTGCCAGCAGCTTAGACTCCCAAGGGGACAATGAGCAGTTCTTC.

The chain combines TRBV7-9 with TRBJ2-1, with D possibly matching TRBD2 (7 bases). V dropped 1 base and J dropped 5 bases, with 12 bases sitting between them. The germline V gene encodes CDR1 SEHNR and CDR2 FQNEAQ (reference sequence). CDR3 length: 15 residues. CDR3 in amino acids: CASSLVGGPHNEQFF. The CDR3 DNA reads TGTGCCAGCAGCTTAGTCGGGGGGCCCCACAATGAGCAGTTCTTC.

V and J are TRBV10-3 and TRBJ1-3; no clear D. V dropped 2 bases and J dropped 4 bases, with 12 bases sitting between them. Germline CDR1 ENHRY, CDR2 SYGVKD. The CDR3 totals 15 residues. The CDR3 loop is CAISEPPGKGNTIYF. The CDR3 DNA reads as TGTGCCATCAGTGAGCCCCCGGGGAAGGGAAACACCATATATTTT.

The chain employs TRBV30 and TRBJ2-7; the match to TRBD2 covers 7 bases. J was trimmed by 12 bases and V by 8 bases; bases with no gene match: 16. The germline gives CDR1 GTSNPN, CDR2 SVGIG (reference sequence). The CDR3 contains 12 residues. The CDR3 spells CAARRGRERGYF. The DNA for the CDR3 is TGTGCCGCCCGACGAGGGCGGGAGAGGGGGTACTTC.